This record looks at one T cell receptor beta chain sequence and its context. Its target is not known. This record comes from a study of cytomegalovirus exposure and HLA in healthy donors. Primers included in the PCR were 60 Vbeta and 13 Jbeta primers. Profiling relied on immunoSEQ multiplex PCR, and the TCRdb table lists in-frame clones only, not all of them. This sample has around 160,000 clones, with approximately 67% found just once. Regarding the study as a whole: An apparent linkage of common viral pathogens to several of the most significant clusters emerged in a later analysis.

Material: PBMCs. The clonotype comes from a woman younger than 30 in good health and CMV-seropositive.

The CDR3: CASSISLAGADTQYF. The CDR3 region has the DNA TGTGCCAGTAGTATATCCCTAGCGGGAGCAGATACGCAGTATTTT. The J gene is TRBJ2-3, the V gene TRBV19; TRBD2 aligns across 10 bases. The CDR3 has 15 amino acids. Looked up from germline, CDR1 is LNHDA and CDR2 is SQIVND (reference sequence). V lost 2 bases to trimming and J lost 4 bases; unmatched junction nucleotides: 3. Complete variable domain (other parts from reference TRBV19 and TRBJ2-3): DGGITQSPKYLFRKEGQNVTLSCEQNLNHDAMYWYRQDPGQGLRLIYYSQIVNDFQKGDIAEGYSVSREKKESFPLTVTSAQKNPTAFYLCASSISLAGADTQYFGPGTRLTVL.